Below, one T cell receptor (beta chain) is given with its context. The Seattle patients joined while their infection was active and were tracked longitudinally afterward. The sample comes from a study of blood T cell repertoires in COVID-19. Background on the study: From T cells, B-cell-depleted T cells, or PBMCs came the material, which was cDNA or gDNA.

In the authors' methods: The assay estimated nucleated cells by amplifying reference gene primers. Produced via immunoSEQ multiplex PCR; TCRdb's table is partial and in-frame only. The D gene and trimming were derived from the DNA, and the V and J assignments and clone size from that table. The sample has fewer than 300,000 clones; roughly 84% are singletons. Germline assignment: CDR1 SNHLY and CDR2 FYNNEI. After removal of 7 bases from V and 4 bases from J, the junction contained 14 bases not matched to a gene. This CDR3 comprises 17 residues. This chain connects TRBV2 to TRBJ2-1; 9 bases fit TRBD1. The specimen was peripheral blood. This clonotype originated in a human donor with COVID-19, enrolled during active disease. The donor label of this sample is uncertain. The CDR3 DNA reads TGTGCCAGCAAAGGTGGACCGGGACAGGGAATTTACAATGAGCAGTTCTTC. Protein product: CASKGGPGQGIYNEQFF.